This is a list of T cell receptor beta chains from one sample in a study of cytomegalovirus exposure and HLA in healthy donors. Repertoires were generated with immunoSEQ multiplex PCR, while TCRdb's copy carries only in-frame clones and drops some. The sample gives around 200,000 clones, approximately 80% of which show up once; about a tenth is in the top ten. Specimen: PBMCs. The receptors were gathered from a woman in her 50s in good health and CMV-seropositive. Both conserved end residues are part of each CDR3. A D gene is named only where the DNA matches it firmly. Some rows mark clone size as missing; the rest say once, few, many or name a class of expanded clone.

clone_size	v_call	d_call	j_call	cdr3_aa	cdr3_nt
-	TRBV2	-	TRBJ2-2	CASSPRGAGTGELFF	TGTGCCAGCAGCCCCCGGGGGGCCGGGACCGGGGAGCTGTTTTTT
-	TRBV5-4	-	TRBJ1-1	CASSLTGSTEAFF	TGTGCCAGCAGCTTGACAGGGAGCACTGAAGCTTTCTTT
-	TRBV19	-	TRBJ1-2	CASNPRAANYGYTF	TGTGCCAGTAACCCCAGGGCGGCAAACTATGGCTACACCTTC
-	TRBV5-1	-	TRBJ1-2	CASSFVSREGVDGYTF	TGCGCCAGCAGTTTTGTTTCGCGGGAGGGCGTTGATGGCTACACCTTC
-	TRBV28	TRBD2	TRBJ2-7	CASSFVTSGYEQYF	TGTGCCAGCAGTTTTGTGACTAGCGGCTACGAGCAGTACTTC
-	TRBV5-1	-	TRBJ2-3	CASSLVRGGGTDTQYF	TGCGCCAGCAGCTTGGTTAGGGGCGGCGGCACAGATACGCAGTATTTT
-	TRBV5-4	-	TRBJ2-2	CASSSGRTSNTGELFF	TGTGCCAGCAGCTCTGGGCGGACATCGAACACCGGGGAGCTGTTTTTT
-	TRBV7-9	-	TRBJ1-1	CASSLQGRGTEAFF	TGTGCCAGCAGCTTACAGGGAAGAGGCACTGAAGCTTTCTTT
-	TRBV6-5	TRBD1	TRBJ1-1	CASSLQGSTEAFF	TGTGCCAGCAGCCTACAGGGGAGCACTGAAGCTTTCTTT
-	TRBV19	TRBD2	TRBJ2-7	CASSISRTRREQYF	TGTGCCAGTAGTATATCCCGGACTAGACGCGAGCAGTACTTC
-	TRBV4-2	TRBD2	TRBJ2-5	CASSQKGSGGASETQYF	TGTGCCAGCAGCCAAAAGGGTAGCGGGGGGGCGTCGGAGACCCAGTACTTC
-	TRBV4-3	-	TRBJ2-2	CASSQDYPGVTGELFF	TGCGCCAGCAGCCAAGATTACCCCGGGGTTACCGGGGAGCTGTTTTTT
once	TRBV5-1	-	TRBJ1-4	CASSLGLNEKLFF	TGCGCCAGCAGCTTGGGTCTTAATGAAAAACTGTTTTTT
-	TRBV29-1	-	TRBJ1-2	CSVPPGTTDYGYTF	TGCAGCGTTCCCCCCGGGACAACGGACTATGGCTACACCTTC
-	TRBV5-1	TRBD1	TRBJ2-3	CASSFRTGVTDTQYF	TGCGCCAGCAGCTTTCGGACAGGGGTCACAGATACGCAGTATTTT
-	TRBV4-1	-	TRBJ1-5	CASSQRSGNQPQHF	TGCGCCAGCAGCCAACGTAGTGGCAATCAGCCCCAGCATTTT
-	TRBV10-1	-	TRBJ2-5	CASSESGASDSRTETQYF	TGCGCCAGCAGTGAGTCCGGGGCTAGCGACAGTCGGACAGAGACCCAGTACTTC